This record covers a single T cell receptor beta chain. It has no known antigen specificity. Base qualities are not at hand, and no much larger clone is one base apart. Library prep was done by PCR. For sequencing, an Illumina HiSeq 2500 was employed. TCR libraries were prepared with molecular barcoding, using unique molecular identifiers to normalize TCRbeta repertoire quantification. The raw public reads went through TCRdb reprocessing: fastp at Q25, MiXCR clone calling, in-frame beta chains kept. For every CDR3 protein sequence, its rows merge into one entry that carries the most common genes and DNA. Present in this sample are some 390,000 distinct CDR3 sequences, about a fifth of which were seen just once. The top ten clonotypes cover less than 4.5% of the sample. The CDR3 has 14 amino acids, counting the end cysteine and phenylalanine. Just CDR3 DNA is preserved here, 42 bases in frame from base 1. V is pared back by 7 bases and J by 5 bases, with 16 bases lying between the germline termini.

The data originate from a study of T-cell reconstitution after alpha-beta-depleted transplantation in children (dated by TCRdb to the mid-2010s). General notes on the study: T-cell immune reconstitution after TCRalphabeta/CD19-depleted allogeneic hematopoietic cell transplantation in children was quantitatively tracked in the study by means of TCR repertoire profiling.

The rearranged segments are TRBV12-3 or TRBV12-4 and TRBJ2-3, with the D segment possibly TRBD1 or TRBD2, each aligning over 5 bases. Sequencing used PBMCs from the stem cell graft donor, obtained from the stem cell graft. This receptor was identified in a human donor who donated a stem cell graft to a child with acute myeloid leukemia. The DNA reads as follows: TGTGCCAGCATTCCTCGGGACGAGATAGATACGCAGTATTTT. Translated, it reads CASIPRDEIDTQYF.